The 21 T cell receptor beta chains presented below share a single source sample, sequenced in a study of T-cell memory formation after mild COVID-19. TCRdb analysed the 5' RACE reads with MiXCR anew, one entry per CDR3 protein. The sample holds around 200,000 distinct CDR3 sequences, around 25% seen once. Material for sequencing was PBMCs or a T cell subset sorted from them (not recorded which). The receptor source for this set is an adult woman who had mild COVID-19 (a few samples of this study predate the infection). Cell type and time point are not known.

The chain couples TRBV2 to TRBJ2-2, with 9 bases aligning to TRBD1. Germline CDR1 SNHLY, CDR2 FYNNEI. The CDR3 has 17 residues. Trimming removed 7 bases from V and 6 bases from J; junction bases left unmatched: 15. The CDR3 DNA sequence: TGTGCCAGCATCTCCCTGGACAGGGGAGTGGGCGCCGGGGAGCTGTTTTTT. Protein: CASISLDRGVGAGELFF. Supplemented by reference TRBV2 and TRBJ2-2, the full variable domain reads EPEVTQTPSHQVTQMGQEVILRCVPISNHLYFYWYRQILGQKVEFLVSFYNNEISEKSEIFDDQFSVERPDGSNFTLKIRSTKLEDSAMYFCASISLDRGVGAGELFFGEGSRLTVL.

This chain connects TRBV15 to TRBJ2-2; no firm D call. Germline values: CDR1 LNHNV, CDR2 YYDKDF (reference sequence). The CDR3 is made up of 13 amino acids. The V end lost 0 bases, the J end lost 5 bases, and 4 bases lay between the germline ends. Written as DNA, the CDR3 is TGTGCCACCAGCAGAGACAGGACCGGGGAGCTGTTTTTT. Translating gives CATSRDRTGELFF.

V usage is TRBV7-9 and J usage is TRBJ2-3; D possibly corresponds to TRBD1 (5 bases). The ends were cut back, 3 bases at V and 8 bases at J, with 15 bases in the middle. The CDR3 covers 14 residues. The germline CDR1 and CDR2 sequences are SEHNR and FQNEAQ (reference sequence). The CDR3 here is CASSLGQGPGTQYF. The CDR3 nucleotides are TGTGCCAGCAGCTTGGGCCAGGGCCCAGGTACGCAGTATTTT.

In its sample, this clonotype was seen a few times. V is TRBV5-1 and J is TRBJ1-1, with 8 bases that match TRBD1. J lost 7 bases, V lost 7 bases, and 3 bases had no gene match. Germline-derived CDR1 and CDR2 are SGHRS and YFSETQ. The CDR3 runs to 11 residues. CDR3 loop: CASGGTGEAFF. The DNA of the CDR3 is TGCGCCAGCGGGGGGACAGGTGAAGCTTTCTTT.

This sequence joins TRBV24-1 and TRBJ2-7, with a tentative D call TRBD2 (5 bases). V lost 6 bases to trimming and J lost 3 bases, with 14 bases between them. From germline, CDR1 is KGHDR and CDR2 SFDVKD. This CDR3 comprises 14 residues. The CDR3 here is CATSIGGEDYEQYF. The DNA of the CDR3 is TGTGCCACCAGTATAGGAGGAGAAGACTACGAGCAGTACTTC.

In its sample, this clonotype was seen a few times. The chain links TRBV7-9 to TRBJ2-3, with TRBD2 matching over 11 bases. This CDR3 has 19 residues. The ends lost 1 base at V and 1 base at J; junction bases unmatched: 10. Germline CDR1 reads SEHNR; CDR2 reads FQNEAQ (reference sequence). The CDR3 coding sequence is TGTGCCAGCAGCTTAGTTGGTCTAGCGGGGGGTATGGGCACAGATACGCAGTATTTT. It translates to CASSLVGLAGGMGTDTQYF.

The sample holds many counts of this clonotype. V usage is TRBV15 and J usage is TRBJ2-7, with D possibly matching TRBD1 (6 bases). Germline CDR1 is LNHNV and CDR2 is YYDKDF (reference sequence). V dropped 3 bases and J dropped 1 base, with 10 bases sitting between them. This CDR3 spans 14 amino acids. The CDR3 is CATSSLRGSYEQYF. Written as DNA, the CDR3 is TGTGCCACCAGCAGTCTCAGGGGATCCTACGAGCAGTACTTC.

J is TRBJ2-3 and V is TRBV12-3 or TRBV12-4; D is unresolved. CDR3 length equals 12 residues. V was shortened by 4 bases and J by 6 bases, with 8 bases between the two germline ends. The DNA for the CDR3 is TGTGCCAGCAGTTCCATCCGGGATACGCAGTATTTT. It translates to CASSSIRDTQYF.

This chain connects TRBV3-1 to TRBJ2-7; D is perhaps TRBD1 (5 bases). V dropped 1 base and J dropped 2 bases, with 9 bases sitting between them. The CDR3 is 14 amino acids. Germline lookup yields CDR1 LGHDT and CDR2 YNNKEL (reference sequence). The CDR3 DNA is TGTGCCAGCAGCCAAGCAGGGATGCCCTACGAGCAGTACTTC. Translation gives CASSQAGMPYEQYF.

CDR3 loop: CATSPTGGRLETQYF. The CDR3 nucleotides are TGTGCCACCAGCCCCACGGGAGGGAGGTTGGAGACCCAGTACTTC. The V gene is TRBV15, the J gene TRBJ2-5, with TRBD2 identical over 8 bases. J lost 5 bases, V lost 5 bases, and 10 bases had no gene match. The CDR3 is 15 amino acids. Germline assignment: CDR1 LNHNV and CDR2 YYDKDF (reference sequence).

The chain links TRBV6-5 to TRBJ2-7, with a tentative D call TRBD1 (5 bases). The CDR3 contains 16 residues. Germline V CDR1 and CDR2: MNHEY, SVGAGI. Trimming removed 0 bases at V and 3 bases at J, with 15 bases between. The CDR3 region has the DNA TGTGCCAGCAGTTACTCTTGGGGCCCCGTGCACTACGAGCAGTACTTC. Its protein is CASSYSWGPVHYEQYF.

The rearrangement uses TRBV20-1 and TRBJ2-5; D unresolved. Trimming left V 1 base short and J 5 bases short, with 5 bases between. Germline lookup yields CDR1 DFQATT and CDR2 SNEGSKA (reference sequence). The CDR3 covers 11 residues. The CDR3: CSARVWETQYF. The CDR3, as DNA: TGCAGTGCTAGAGTTTGGGAGACCCAGTACTTC.

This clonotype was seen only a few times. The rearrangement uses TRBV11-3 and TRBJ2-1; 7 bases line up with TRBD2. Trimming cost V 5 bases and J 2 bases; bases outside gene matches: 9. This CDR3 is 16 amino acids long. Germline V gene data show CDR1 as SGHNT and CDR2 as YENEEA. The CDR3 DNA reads TGTGCCAGCAGCCTCAGACTAGCTGGGGCCTACAATGAGCAGTTCTTC. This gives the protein CASSLRLAGAYNEQFF.

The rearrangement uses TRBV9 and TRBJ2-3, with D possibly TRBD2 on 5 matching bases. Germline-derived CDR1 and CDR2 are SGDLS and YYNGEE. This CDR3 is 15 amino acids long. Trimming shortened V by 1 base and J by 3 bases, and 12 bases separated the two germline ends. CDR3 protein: CASSVTGKRTDTQYF. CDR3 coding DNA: TGTGCCAGCAGCGTAACGGGGAAGCGGACAGATACGCAGTATTTT.

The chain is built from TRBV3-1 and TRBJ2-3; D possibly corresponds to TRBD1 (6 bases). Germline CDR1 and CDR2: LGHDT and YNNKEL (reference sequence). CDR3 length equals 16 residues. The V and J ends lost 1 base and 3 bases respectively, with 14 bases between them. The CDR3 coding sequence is TGTGCCAGCAGCCAAGGGCGGACAGAAGGGACAGATACGCAGTATTTT. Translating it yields CASSQGRTEGTDTQYF.

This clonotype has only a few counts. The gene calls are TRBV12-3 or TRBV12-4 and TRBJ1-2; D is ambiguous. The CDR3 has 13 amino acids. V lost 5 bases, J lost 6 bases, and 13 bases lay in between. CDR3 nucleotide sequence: TGTGCCAGCAGTCCTCTTCGAATCGATGGCTACACCTTC. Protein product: CASSPLRIDGYTF.

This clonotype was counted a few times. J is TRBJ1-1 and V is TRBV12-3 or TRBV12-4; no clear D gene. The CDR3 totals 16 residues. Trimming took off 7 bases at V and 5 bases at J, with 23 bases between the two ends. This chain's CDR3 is CASKGLGPVVLTEAFF. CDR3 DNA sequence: TGTGCCAGCAAAGGTCTAGGGCCGGTTGTCTTAACTGAAGCTTTCTTT.

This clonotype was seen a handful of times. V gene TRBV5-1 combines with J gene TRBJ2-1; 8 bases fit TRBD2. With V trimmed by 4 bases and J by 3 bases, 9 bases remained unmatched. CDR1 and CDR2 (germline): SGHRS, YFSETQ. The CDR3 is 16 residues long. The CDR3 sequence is CASSPGLGDFYNEQFF. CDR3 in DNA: TGCGCCAGCAGCCCGGGACTAGGGGATTTCTACAATGAGCAGTTCTTC.

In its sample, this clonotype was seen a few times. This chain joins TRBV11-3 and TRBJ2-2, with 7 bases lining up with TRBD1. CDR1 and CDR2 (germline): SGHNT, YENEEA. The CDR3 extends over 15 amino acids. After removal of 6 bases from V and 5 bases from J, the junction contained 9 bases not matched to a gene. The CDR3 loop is CASRTGPRGTGELFF. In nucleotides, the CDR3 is TGTGCCAGCAGGACAGGGCCAAGAGGTACCGGGGAGCTGTTTTTT. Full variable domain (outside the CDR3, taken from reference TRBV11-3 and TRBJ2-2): EAGVVQSPRYKIIEKKQPVAFWCNPISGHNTLYWYLQNLGQGPELLIRYENEEAVDDSQLPKDRFSAERLKGVDSTLKIQPAELGDSAVYLCASRTGPRGTGELFFGEGSRLTVL.

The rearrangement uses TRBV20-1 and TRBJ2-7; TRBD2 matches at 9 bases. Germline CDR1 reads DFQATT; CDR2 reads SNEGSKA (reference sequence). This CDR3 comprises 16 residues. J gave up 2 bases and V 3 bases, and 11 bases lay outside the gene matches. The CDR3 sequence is CSARPRLAGVTYEQYF. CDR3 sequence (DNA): TGCAGTGCTAGGCCCCGGTTAGCGGGAGTGACCTACGAGCAGTACTTC.

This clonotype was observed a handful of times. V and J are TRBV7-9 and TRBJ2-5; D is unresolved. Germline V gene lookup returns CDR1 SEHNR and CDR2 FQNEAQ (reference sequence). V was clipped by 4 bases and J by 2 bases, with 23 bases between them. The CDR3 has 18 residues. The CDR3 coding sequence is TGTGCCAGCAGCTCCATTAAGGGCCCGGCGGTCGCTCAAGAGACCCAGTACTTC. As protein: CASSSIKGPAVAQETQYF.